Shown below are 25 T cell receptor beta chains from a single sample sequenced in a study of human T cells and chemical hapten exposure (dated by TCRdb to about 2021). Receptors were amplified or captured by RACE. The sequencer was a NextSeq 500. TCRdb itself trimmed the public reads at Q25 with fastp, ran MiXCR and retained productive beta chains. Rows matching on CDR3 protein sequence are summarized as one entry with the most common DNA and genes. This sample gives 110,000 to 150,000 distinct CDR3 sequences in total; approximately 10% of them show up just once. The ten largest clones take up around 1.4% of the sample. The time point label, read with the paper, signifies: patch test 2, 6 weeks after DPC sensitization. The treatment or condition label on this specimen signifies: therapeutic diphenylcyclopropenone sensitization with weekly scalp DPC. This specimen consisted of whole blood, obtained in connection with sensitization to the hapten diphenylcyclopropenone (DPC). All receptors come from a woman in her fifties or sixties with alopecia areata. Some clones in this sample may be carry-over from other donors' samples.

The CDR3 region has the DNA TGTGCCAGCAGCGGGACTCCCTCCTACGAGCAGTACTTC. Translated: CASSGTPSYEQYF. The chain carries TRBV28 and TRBJ2-7, with TRBD2 as a possible D gene (6 bases). The CDR3 covers 13 residues. Germline CDR1 MDHEN, CDR2 SYDVKM. V lost 6 bases and J lost 0, with 9 bases in between.

V is TRBV7-3 and J is TRBJ1-1; D gene unclear. Germline V gives CDR1 SGHTA, CDR2 FQGTGA. Trimming stripped 4 bases from V and 0 bases from J, with 12 bases between. The CDR3 covers 15 residues. The CDR3: CASSSSGRMNTEAFF. The CDR3 DNA reads TGTGCCAGCAGCTCTTCTGGACGAATGAACACTGAAGCTTTCTTT.

A few counts support this clonotype. The gene calls are TRBV7-2 and TRBJ2-1; 11 bases fit TRBD2. This CDR3 has 16 amino acids. V shed 1 base, J shed 8 bases, and the junction held 7 bases outside the gene matches. Germline values: CDR1 SGHTA, CDR2 FQGNSA. The CDR3 nucleotides read TGTGCCAGCAGCTTAGTAGCGGGAGGGAGAGGGTATGAGCAGTTCTTC. Amino acids: CASSLVAGGRGYEQFF.

Comment on this clonotype: One end of the junction is discordant with germline, which a read error may explain. The V call is TRBV18, the J call TRBJ2-3; no firm D call. Per germline, CDR1 KGHSH and CDR2 LQKENI. This CDR3 comprises 14 residues. CDR3 nucleotides: TGTGCCCGCTCACCAAAGGGCACAGCGGATACGCAGTATTTT. Translation gives CARSPKGTADTQYF.

The chain recombines TRBV3-1 with TRBJ2-7; D is ambiguous. Trimming stripped 4 bases from V and 7 bases from J, with 17 bases between. Germline CDR1 reads LGHDT; CDR2 reads YNNKEL (reference sequence). This CDR3 has 14 amino acids. The CDR3, as DNA: TGTGCCAGCAGCCTGCGCTCGCTTACCACTGAGCAGTACTTC. Translation: CASSLRSLTTEQYF.

This clonotype was seen a handful of times. The CDR3 is CSAREGVANTGELFF. CDR3 sequence (DNA): TGCAGTGCTAGGGAGGGGGTCGCGAACACCGGGGAGCTGTTTTTT. This rearrangement joins TRBV20-1 to TRBJ2-2; either TRBD1 or TRBD2 may supply D (6 bases each). The CDR3 consists of 15 residues. CDR1 is DFQATT, CDR2 SNEGSKA, per germline (reference sequence). The V end lost 3 bases, the J end lost 0 bases, and 11 bases lay between the germline ends.

The chain recombines TRBV10-3 with TRBJ2-7, with D hard to call. The germline V gene encodes CDR1 ENHRY and CDR2 SYGVKD. The CDR3 length is 14 residues. V was pared by 5 bases and J by 1 base, with 12 bases between. The CDR3: CAISLSSNSYEQYF. The CDR3 bases are TGTGCCATCAGTCTTTCGTCCAATTCCTACGAGCAGTACTTC.

This clonotype has just a few counts. The chain recombines TRBV5-1 with TRBJ1-4; tentatively, D is TRBD1 (6 bases). Germline-derived CDR1 and CDR2 are SGHRS and YFSETQ. Trimming removed 3 bases from V and 0 bases from J, with 15 bases in between. The CDR3 totals 17 residues. This CDR3 reads CASSYRARDATNEKLFF. The CDR3 DNA is TGCGCCAGCAGCTACAGGGCGAGGGATGCAACTAATGAAAAACTGTTTTTT.

This clonotype has a handful of counts. At one of its ends the junction is not consistent with the germline gene, which may arise from a read error. The chain carries TRBV14 and TRBJ2-5; 8 bases are a match to TRBD1. The CDR3 is 14 amino acids. Germline CDR1 is SGHDN and CDR2 is FVKESK. The CDR3 spells CASSFRQGQGTQYF. The CDR3 DNA reads TGTGCCAGCAGCTTCAGACAGGGGCAAGGGACCCAGTACTTC.

The J gene is TRBJ1-1, the V gene TRBV20-1; D ambiguous. Trimming shortened V by 5 bases and J by 6 bases, and 13 bases separated the two germline ends. Germline-derived CDR1 and CDR2 are DFQATT and SNEGSKA (reference sequence). This CDR3 region has 12 residues. CDR3 DNA sequence: TGCAGTGCTCCACCCGGGGTTGCTGAAGCTTTCTTT. Translation: CSAPPGVAEAFF.

The chain links TRBV6-2 or TRBV6-3 to TRBJ2-1, with D unclear. The CDR3 loop spans 12 amino acids. V lost 5 bases, J lost 6 bases, and 8 bases lay in between. Germline V gene sequence: CDR1 MNHEY, CDR2 SVGEGT. As DNA, the CDR3 is TGTGCCAGCAGTATTATCATCAATGAGCAGTTCTTC. Its protein product is CASSIIINEQFF.

The chain links TRBV6-6 to TRBJ1-1, with unresolved D. The V end lost 5 bases, the J end lost 7 bases, and 20 bases lay between the germline ends. Per germline, CDR1 MNHNY and CDR2 SVGAGI (reference sequence). CDR3 size: 15 residues. CDR3 in amino acids: CASSPRGQLKVEAFF. The CDR3, as DNA: TGTGCCAGCAGTCCACGAGGCCAGTTGAAGGTTGAAGCTTTCTTT.

In its sample, this clonotype was seen many times. V and J are TRBV3-1 and TRBJ2-3; possible D gene TRBD2, 5 bases. The V end was cut by 0 bases, the J end by 2 bases, with 15 bases between. Per germline, CDR1 LGHDT and CDR2 YNNKEL (reference sequence). There are 17 residues in the CDR3. CDR3 loop: CASSQDRSSGFTDTQYF. CDR3 coding DNA: TGTGCCAGCAGCCAAGACCGGTCAAGCGGCTTCACAGATACGCAGTATTTT.

This clonotype was observed a few times. DNA for the CDR3: TGCAGTGCTAGAGATGGATCGACATTGGGGACTAGCGGGTTCCAAGAGACCCAGTACTTC. Protein sequence: CSARDGSTLGTSGFQETQYF. This sequence joins TRBV20-1 and TRBJ2-5, with 12 bases fitting TRBD2. This CDR3 is built from 20 residues. J lost 1 base, V lost 0 bases, and 15 bases had no gene match. CDR1 is DFQATT and CDR2 is SNEGSKA in the germline V gene (reference sequence).

There are many counts of this clonotype. This CDR3 is CASSLSGATEAFF. In nucleotides, the CDR3 is TGTGCCAGCAGTTTGAGCGGGGCCACTGAAGCTTTCTTT. The rearrangement joins TRBV12-3 or TRBV12-4 to TRBJ1-1, with D possibly matching TRBD1 (5 bases). Between the trimmed V and J ends, which lost 3 bases and 4 bases, there was a span of 9 bases. This CDR3 comprises 13 residues.

This clonotype was observed many times. The CDR3 here is CASSLMQGPYEQYF. In DNA form, the CDR3 reads TGTGCCAGCAGTTTAATGCAGGGGCCCTACGAGCAGTACTTC. The V and J genes are TRBV27 and TRBJ2-7, with a possible D match to TRBD1 (6 bases). CDR3 size: 14 residues. Trimming cost V 2 bases and J 2 bases, with 10 bases left between them. CDR1 and CDR2 (germline): MNHEY, SMNVEV (reference sequence).

V is TRBV29-1 and J is TRBJ1-2; D unresolved. The CDR3 length is 11 residues. Germline assignment: CDR1 SQVTM and CDR2 ANQGSEA. Trimming took 3 bases from V and 7 from J, leaving 9 bases between them. The CDR3 bases are TGCAGCGTTGATTACGGGTCTGGCTACACCTTC. Protein product: CSVDYGSGYTF. Looking up the rest from reference TRBV29-1 and TRBJ1-2 gives the full variable domain: SAVISQKPSRDICQRGTSLTIQCQVDSQVTMMFWYRQQPGQSLTLIATANQGSEATYESGFVIDKFPISRPNLTFSTLTVSNMSPEDSSIYLCSVDYGSGYTFGSGTRLTVV.

This clonotype was picked up a small number of times. The chain couples TRBV6-5 to TRBJ2-3, with unresolved D. CDR3 length: 15 residues. Between the trimmed V and J ends, which lost 6 bases and 1 base, there was a span of 14 bases. Germline CDR1 and CDR2: MNHEY and SVGAGI. CDR3 region: CASRSSTHGTDTQYF. CDR3 DNA: TGTGCCAGCAGGTCCAGCACCCATGGCACAGATACGCAGTATTTT.

There are a few counts of this clonotype. This chain uses TRBV12-3 or TRBV12-4 with TRBJ2-1, with D possibly being TRBD2 (6 bases). V gave up 8 bases and J gave up 3 bases, with 11 bases separating them. There are 13 residues in the CDR3. DNA for the CDR3: TGTGCCAGCGGGGATAGCGGCTACAATGAGCAGTTCTTC. Protein product: CASGDSGYNEQFF.

This clonotype appeared a few times. The chain uses TRBV21-1 and TRBJ2-7; the table names TRBD1, a call not compared with the DNA. TRBV21-1 is termed a pseudogene. The CDR3 length is 17 residues. The DNA for the CDR3 is TGTGCCAGCAGCACCCCAGGAATAGGCGCAAGGGCCTACGAGCAGTACTTC. Its translation is CASSTPGIGARAYEQYF.

This clonotype was detected ten times or more. This chain links TRBV12-3 or TRBV12-4 with TRBJ2-2; D may be TRBD1 or TRBD2 (5 bases each). Trimming pared 5 bases from V and 3 bases from J, leaving 10 bases between. This CDR3 has 14 residues. The CDR3 spells CASSLGTDTGELFF. The CDR3 DNA is TGTGCCAGCAGTCTCGGGACGGACACCGGGGAGCTGTTTTTT.

The chain has TRBV19 and TRBJ2-2; tentative D call: TRBD2 (5 bases). V was trimmed by 5 bases and J by 0 bases, leaving 7 bases between them. In germline, CDR1 is LNHDA, CDR2 SQIVND (reference sequence). The CDR3 is 14 amino acids. In DNA, the CDR3 is TGTGCCAGTAGTGACTATCCGAACACCGGGGAGCTGTTTTTT. Protein product: CASSDYPNTGELFF. Together with reference TRBV19 and TRBJ2-2, the CDR3 gives the full variable domain: DGGITQSPKYLFRKEGQNVTLSCEQNLNHDAMYWYRQDPGQGLRLIYYSQIVNDFQKGDIAEGYSVSREKKESFPLTVTSAQKNPTAFYLCASSDYPNTGELFFGEGSRLTVL.

The table lists this clonotype with a count of one. The CDR3: CASSWDRSRNVLTF. CDR3 bases: TGTGCCAGCAGCTGGGACCGCTCGAGGAACGTCCTGACTTTC. J is TRBJ2-6 and V is TRBV6-5; D possibly matches TRBD1 or TRBD2 (5 bases each). V was trimmed by 6 bases and J by 10 bases, leaving 16 bases between them. CDR1 is MNHEY, CDR2 SVGAGI, per germline. The CDR3 spans 14 residues.

Many counts were recorded for this clonotype. A junction end diverges from the germline sequence, so it may reflect a read error. This chain's CDR3 is CASSLTGVTGELFF. As DNA, the CDR3 is TGTGCTAGCAGCTTAACAGGGGTAACCGGGGAGCTGTTTTTT. The chain joins TRBV7-7 to TRBJ2-2; the match to TRBD1 covers 7 bases. The CDR3 covers 14 residues. Germline V gives CDR1 SSHAT, CDR2 FNYEAQ (reference sequence).

The CDR3 DNA reads as TGTGCCAGGTGGCAGAGCGGGATAAGAGAGACCCAGTACTTC. Amino acid sequence: CARWQSGIRETQYF. The chain couples TRBV5-3 to TRBJ2-5, with 7 nucleotides matching TRBD2. TRBV5-3 is placed among ORFs of uncertain function. The CDR3 is made up of 14 amino acids. The J segment lost 4 bases and the V segment lost 8 bases, leaving 11 bases of the junction unmatched.